The rows below give T cell receptor beta chains drawn from one sample of a study of beta chain features in type 1 diabetes. The table came from immunoSEQ multiplex PCR; TCRdb's copy has only in-frame clones and leaves some out. The table has 150,000 or so clones, approximately 12% seen once; the top ten hold approximately 2%. The material sequenced was central memory CD4+ T cells from blood. Source of these receptors: a man between 18 and 35 years old in good health. Each CDR3 is given with its conserved first and last residue. Clone sizes are given selectively: once, few, many, or a class where the clone is expanded.

cdr3_length: 13; clone_size: .; v_call: TRBV7-9; cdr3_aa: CASSPSRTGELFF
cdr3_length: 16; clone_size: .; v_call: TRBV7-2; cdr3_aa: CASSLAPQGSKNIQYF
cdr3_length: 12; clone_size: .; v_call: TRBV7-2; cdr3_aa: CASSLSSYEQYF
cdr3_length: 11; clone_size: few; v_call: TRBV6-5; cdr3_aa: CASSPGAEAFF
cdr3_length: 15; clone_size: few; v_call: TRBV19; cdr3_aa: CASSIGGTGAYEQYF
cdr3_length: 14; clone_size: .; v_call: TRBV6-6; cdr3_aa: CASSYSRYWTEAFF
cdr3_length: 15; clone_size: few; v_call: TRBV5-1; cdr3_aa: CASSGGLDRRDIQYF
cdr3_length: 17; clone_size: few; v_call: TRBV9; cdr3_aa: CASSVATFAGAGNTIYF
cdr3_length: 14; clone_size: .; v_call: TRBV13; cdr3_aa: CASSLRGYKNIQYF
cdr3_length: 11; clone_size: once; v_call: TRBV6-5; cdr3_aa: CASSYGGTQYF
cdr3_length: 15; clone_size: .; v_call: TRBV4-1; cdr3_aa: CASSQVGQGLYEQYF
cdr3_length: 17; clone_size: few; v_call: TRBV25-1; cdr3_aa: CASSATRPGQGMNEQFF
cdr3_length: 17; clone_size: .; v_call: TRBV5-1; cdr3_aa: CASSFAISGGPGNEQFF
cdr3_length: 14; clone_size: .; v_call: TRBV2; cdr3_aa: CASRRDRSSYEQYF
cdr3_length: 15; clone_size: few; v_call: TRBV7-2; cdr3_aa: CASSPGQGARQPQHF
cdr3_length: 14; clone_size: few; v_call: TRBV5-1; cdr3_aa: CASSSQGGGETQYF
cdr3_length: 14; clone_size: few; v_call: TRBV4-2; cdr3_aa: CASSQDMGHYGYTF
cdr3_length: 15; clone_size: .; v_call: TRBV7-3; cdr3_aa: CASSPQGSGANVLTF
cdr3_length: 14; clone_size: few; v_call: TRBV7-2; cdr3_aa: CASSLQDSNQPQHF
cdr3_length: 18; clone_size: .; v_call: TRBV9; cdr3_aa: CASSVEAGGLLFTGELFF
cdr3_length: 14; clone_size: .; v_call: TRBV18; cdr3_aa: CASSPTTGSYEQYF
cdr3_length: 13; clone_size: few; v_call: TRBV7-2; cdr3_aa: CASSLGLGNIQYF
cdr3_length: 16; clone_size: .; v_call: TRBV7-2; cdr3_aa: CASSLGPVRSSYEQYF
cdr3_length: 14; clone_size: many; v_call: TRBV10-3; cdr3_aa: CAISVLRDTNEQFF
cdr3_length: 11; clone_size: few; v_call: TRBV6-5; cdr3_aa: CASSREKTQYF
cdr3_length: 14; clone_size: few; v_call: TRBV6-1; cdr3_aa: CASSAEPGNTEAFF
cdr3_length: 18; clone_size: many; v_call: TRBV18; cdr3_aa: CASSPRASGGPYTDTQYF
cdr3_length: 14; clone_size: few; v_call: TRBV5-6; cdr3_aa: CASSGWSFTDTQYF
cdr3_length: 16; clone_size: few; v_call: TRBV7-2; cdr3_aa: CASSLPSGVRRETQYF
cdr3_length: 14; clone_size: many; v_call: TRBV7-9; cdr3_aa: CASSLAGTYGELFF
cdr3_length: 14; clone_size: .; v_call: TRBV25-1; cdr3_aa: CASRGQAYNYGYTF
cdr3_length: 13; clone_size: few; v_call: TRBV10-3; cdr3_aa: CAISPRQDYGYTF
cdr3_length: 12; clone_size: few; v_call: TRBV7-6; cdr3_aa: CASGQGPSEQYF
cdr3_length: 13; clone_size: many; v_call: TRBV5-6; cdr3_aa: CASKKGGFYEQYF
cdr3_length: 14; clone_size: many; v_call: TRBV7-2; cdr3_aa: CASGPPGGSETQYF
cdr3_length: 15; clone_size: .; v_call: TRBV7-2; cdr3_aa: CASSAGLVYADTQYF
cdr3_length: 19; clone_size: .; v_call: TRBV7-2; cdr3_aa: CASSFPRQGRIGMNTEAFF
cdr3_length: 15; clone_size: few; v_call: TRBV11-2; cdr3_aa: CASSRITGGREKLFF
cdr3_length: 17; clone_size: .; v_call: TRBV19; cdr3_aa: CASSRSPGGGGVNEQFF
cdr3_length: 15; clone_size: .; v_call: TRBV6-5; cdr3_aa: CASSYSGVTPYEQYF
cdr3_length: 18; clone_size: few; v_call: TRBV18; cdr3_aa: CASSPTHVDLVANYGYTF
cdr3_length: 13; clone_size: .; v_call: TRBV5-1; cdr3_aa: CASSRQGGDTQYF
cdr3_length: 10; clone_size: few; v_call: TRBV20-1; cdr3_aa: CGGFQETQYF
cdr3_length: 14; clone_size: .; v_call: TRBV28; cdr3_aa: CASSASGRTDTQYF
cdr3_length: 13; clone_size: many; v_call: TRBV21-1; cdr3_aa: CASRNRGTGELFF
cdr3_length: 13; clone_size: few; v_call: TRBV6-5; cdr3_aa: CASSATTNYGYTF
cdr3_length: 14; clone_size: .; v_call: TRBV10-3; cdr3_aa: CAISESAGSYEQYF
cdr3_length: 13; clone_size: .; v_call: TRBV7-2; cdr3_aa: CASSLPGTNTQYF
cdr3_length: 13; clone_size: .; v_call: TRBV7-9; cdr3_aa: CASSLFRPYEQYF
cdr3_length: 11; clone_size: .; v_call: TRBV29-1; cdr3_aa: CSVDRGGGYTF
cdr3_length: 13; clone_size: .; v_call: TRBV9; cdr3_aa: CASSVDVSYEQYF
cdr3_length: 12; clone_size: .; v_call: TRBV30; cdr3_aa: CAWSAPLEKLFF
cdr3_length: 14; clone_size: few; v_call: TRBV28; cdr3_aa: CASSQPGQIRSQHF